The 18 T cell receptor beta chains presented below share a single source sample, sequenced in a study of cytomegalovirus exposure and HLA in healthy donors. The study ran its PCR with 60 Vbeta and 13 Jbeta primers. Profiling relied on immunoSEQ multiplex PCR, and the TCRdb table lists in-frame clones only, not all of them. The listing records about 140,000 clones. The sample consisted of PBMCs. Receptor source: a male donor in good health and CMV-seronegative.

This rearrangement joins TRBV19 to TRBJ2-3; tentatively, D is TRBD2 (6 bases). CDR1 and CDR2 from the germline V gene are LNHDA and SQIVND (reference sequence). The CDR3 is 16 amino acids. V was cut by 1 base and J by 0 bases, with 11 bases left in between. CDR3 in amino acids: CASSIVADSSTDTQYF. The CDR3 coding sequence is TGTGCCAGTAGTATAGTAGCGGATTCCAGCACAGATACGCAGTATTTT.

As DNA, the CDR3 is TGTGCCAGCAGTTTTTCTCAGGGTAGCACTGAAGCTTTCTTT. Translated, it gives CASSFSQGSTEAFF. The chain joins TRBV27 to TRBJ1-1; the D gene is possibly TRBD1 (5 bases). The CDR3 has 14 amino acids. Trimming took off 3 bases at V and 4 bases at J, with 12 bases between the two ends. CDR1 and CDR2 from the germline V gene are MNHEY and SMNVEV (reference sequence).

The chain joins TRBV19 to TRBJ2-7; TRBD2 matches at 11 bases. The CDR3 contains 18 residues. V was clipped by 1 base and J by 2 bases; unmatched bases: 10. Germline CDR1 is LNHDA and CDR2 is SQIVND (reference sequence). The CDR3 DNA follows: TGTGCCAGTAGTATAGCCGGGACTAGCGGCAGCAGCGCCTACGAGCAGTACTTC. Its translation is CASSIAGTSGSSAYEQYF. Complete variable domain (other parts from reference TRBV19 and TRBJ2-7): DGGITQSPKYLFRKEGQNVTLSCEQNLNHDAMYWYRQDPGQGLRLIYYSQIVNDFQKGDIAEGYSVSREKKESFPLTVTSAQKNPTAFYLCASSIAGTSGSSAYEQYFGPGTRLTVT.

The chain has TRBV29-1 and TRBJ1-2; 7 bases align to TRBD1. Trimming cost V 6 bases and J 8 bases; bases outside gene matches: 9. The CDR3 is made up of 12 amino acids. From germline, CDR1 is SQVTM and CDR2 ANQGSEA. CDR3 loop: CSVLDRAAGYTF. The CDR3, as DNA: TGCAGCGTGCTCGACAGGGCAGCCGGCTACACCTTC.

The genes are TRBV29-1 and TRBJ2-7; D perhaps matches TRBD2 (5 bases). The CDR3 covers 13 residues. V was trimmed by 1 base and J by 5 bases, leaving 12 bases between them. CDR1 is SQVTM and CDR2 is ANQGSEA in the germline V gene. The CDR3 DNA is TGCAGCGTTGAAGGAGGGAGACGGGACGAGCAGTACTTC. Translating it yields CSVEGGRRDEQYF.

This chain links TRBV6-1 with TRBJ1-5; 7 bases agree with TRBD1. Germline-derived CDR1 and CDR2 are MNHNS and SASEGT. The CDR3 sequence is 16 residues long. The ends lost 1 base at V and 4 bases at J; junction bases unmatched: 7. CDR3 protein: CASSEVGTVFNQPQHF. For the CDR3, the DNA is TGTGCCAGCAGTGAAGTCGGGACAGTTTTTAATCAGCCCCAGCATTTT.

The V call is TRBV7-6, the J call TRBJ1-1; 7 positions agree with TRBD1. V was pared by 5 bases and J by 5 bases, with 8 bases of the junction left unmatched. CDR1 is SGHVS, CDR2 FNYEAQ, per germline. The CDR3 covers 14 residues. The CDR3 DNA follows: TGTGCCAGCAGCGCTACGACAGGGCAAACTGAAGCTTTCTTT. This encodes CASSATTGQTEAFF.

Note on this clone: At one end, the junction sequence differs from germline, possibly due to a read error. The chain recombines TRBV18 with TRBJ1-1; 7 positions match TRBD1. CDR3 size: 13 residues. CDR1 is KGHSH and CDR2 is LQKENI in the germline V gene. The CDR3 nucleotides are TGTGCCAGCTCCGCGGGACAGAACACTGAAGCCTTCTTT. It is translated as CASSAGQNTEAFF.

V usage is TRBV11-1 and J usage is TRBJ1-2; D gene unclear. V lost 5 bases, J lost 4 bases, and 17 bases lay in between. The CDR3 sequence is 15 residues long. Germline-derived CDR1 and CDR2 are SGHAT and FQDESV (reference sequence). CDR3 sequence reads: CASSANRVQPYGYTF. Here the CDR3 DNA reads TGTGCCAGCAGCGCCAACCGAGTACAGCCCTATGGCTACACCTTC.

This chain joins TRBV30 and TRBJ2-7; 8 nucleotides match TRBD2. With 3 bases clipped from V and 6 bases from J, the junction kept 7 bases outside the gene matches. CDR3 length: 13 residues. Per the germline V gene, CDR1 is GTSNPN and CDR2 is SVGIG (reference sequence). The CDR3 region is CAWSLTGGSEQYF. The CDR3 region has the DNA TGTGCCTGGAGCCTAACGGGGGGGTCCGAGCAGTACTTC.

This chain links TRBV10-3 with TRBJ2-2, with TRBD2 matching over 12 bases. The CDR3 loop spans 17 amino acids. The V segment lost 3 bases and the J segment 6 bases; nucleotides outside the gene matches: 8. Germline-derived CDR1 and CDR2 are ENHRY and SYGVKD. The CDR3 reads CAISDGLAGGFAGELFF. CDR3 sequence (DNA): TGTGCCATCAGTGACGGGCTAGCGGGAGGGTTTGCCGGGGAGCTGTTTTTT.

The chain couples TRBV25-1 to TRBJ1-1; 8 positions match TRBD1. V lost 6 bases to trimming and J lost 7 bases; unmatched junction nucleotides: 7. The germline gives CDR1 MGHDK, CDR2 SYGVNS. The CDR3 is made up of 13 amino acids. DNA of the CDR3: TGTGCCAGCAGGTCGGACAGGGTGGGTGAAGCTTTCTTT. Translation: CASRSDRVGEAFF.

The V gene is TRBV19, the J gene TRBJ1-2; no definite D call. Trimming pared 3 bases from V and 8 bases from J, leaving 13 bases between. Germline loops: CDR1 LNHDA, CDR2 SQIVND (reference sequence). The CDR3 has 13 residues. The CDR3 is CASSISGAEGYTF. In DNA form, the CDR3 reads TGTGCCAGTAGTATCAGCGGCGCGGAGGGCTACACCTTC. Drawing the rest from reference TRBV19 and TRBJ1-2, the complete variable domain is DGGITQSPKYLFRKEGQNVTLSCEQNLNHDAMYWYRQDPGQGLRLIYYSQIVNDFQKGDIAEGYSVSREKKESFPLTVTSAQKNPTAFYLCASSISGAEGYTFGSGTRLTVV.

This CDR3 reads CASRGGGSNQPQHF. The CDR3 region has the DNA TGTGCCAGCAGGGGGGGAGGTAGCAATCAGCCCCAGCATTTT. The chain has TRBV6-1 and TRBJ1-5, with D perhaps TRBD1 (5 bases). Trimming took 6 bases from V and 0 from J, leaving 9 bases between them. CDR1 MNHNS and CDR2 SASEGT come from the germline V gene. The CDR3 is 14 residues long.

The rearrangement links TRBV2 to TRBJ1-2, with 8 bases identical to TRBD1. Trimming cost V 2 bases and J 3 bases; bases outside gene matches: 8. The germline gives CDR1 SNHLY, CDR2 FYNNEI. This CDR3 is built from 16 residues. CDR3: CASSESQGAFDYGYTF. The CDR3 bases are TGTGCCAGCAGTGAAAGCCAGGGGGCTTTTGACTATGGCTACACCTTC.

The chain carries TRBV27 and TRBJ1-5; no clear D. Germline V CDR1 and CDR2: MNHEY, SMNVEV (reference sequence). This CDR3 region has 15 residues. Trimming took 2 bases from V and 1 from J, leaving 9 bases between them. The CDR3 loop reads CASSLEGMSNQPQHF. The CDR3 DNA sequence: TGTGCCAGCAGTTTAGAGGGAATGAGCAATCAGCCCCAGCATTTT.

The rearrangement uses TRBV9 and TRBJ2-7; 10 bases match TRBD2. V gave up 4 bases and J gave up 0 bases; unmatched junction bases: 13. Germline V gene data show CDR1 as SGDLS and CDR2 as YYNGEE. CDR3 size: 18 residues. CDR3 residues: CASSPSTASGGLSYEQYF. CDR3 in DNA: TGTGCCAGCAGCCCATCCACGGCTAGCGGGGGCCTCTCCTACGAGCAGTACTTC.

The chain is built from TRBV30 and TRBJ2-1; 8 bases map to TRBD2. This CDR3 has 12 amino acids. The germline V gene has CDR1 GTSNPN and CDR2 SVGIG (reference sequence). With 0 bases clipped from V and 9 bases from J, the junction kept 1 base outside the gene matches. CDR3 amino acids: CAWSVLAGEQFF. CDR3 DNA sequence: TGTGCCTGGAGTGTCCTAGCGGGTGAGCAGTTCTTC.